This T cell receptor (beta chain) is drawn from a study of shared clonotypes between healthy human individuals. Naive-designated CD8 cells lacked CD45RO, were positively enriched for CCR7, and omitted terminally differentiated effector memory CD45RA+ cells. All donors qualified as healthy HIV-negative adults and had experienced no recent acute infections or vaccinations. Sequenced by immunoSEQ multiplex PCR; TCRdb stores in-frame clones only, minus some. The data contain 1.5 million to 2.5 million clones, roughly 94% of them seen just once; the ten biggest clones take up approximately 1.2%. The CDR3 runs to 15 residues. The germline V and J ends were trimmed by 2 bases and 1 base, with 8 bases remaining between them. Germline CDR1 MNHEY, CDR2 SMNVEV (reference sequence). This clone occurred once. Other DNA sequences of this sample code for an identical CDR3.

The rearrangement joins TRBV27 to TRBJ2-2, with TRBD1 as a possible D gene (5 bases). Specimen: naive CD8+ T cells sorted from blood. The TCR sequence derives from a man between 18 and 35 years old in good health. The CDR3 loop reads CASSLGAGNTGELFF. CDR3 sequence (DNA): TGTGCCAGCAGTTTAGGGGCAGGGAACACCGGGGAGCTGTTTTTT.